This TCR beta chain was captured by sequencing in a study of blood T cell repertoires in COVID-19. As for the study in general: Material from acute and convalescent COVID-19 was sourced from the United States, Italy and Spain.

This clone came up once. The CDR3 length is 11 residues. V trimming: 8 bases; J trimming: 4 bases; junction bases outside the gene matches: 2. Germline CDR1 reads MNHEY; CDR2 reads SVGAGI. The data were produced by immunoSEQ multiplex PCR, yet TCRdb's version contains in-frame clones alone and is incomplete. Of some 250,000 clones listed, around 85% are singletons. J is TRBJ2-7 and V is TRBV6-5; 7 bases map to TRBD2. The TCR originated in a woman in her 30s with COVID-19, enrolled during active disease. The sequencing sample was made of peripheral blood. The CDR3, as DNA: TGTGCCAGCTGGGAGGGGTACGAGCAGTACTTC. This sequence encodes CASWEGYEQYF.